This TCR beta chain appears in the sequencing data of a study of blood T cell repertoires in COVID-19. On the study more broadly: Researchers got acute and convalescent COVID-19 samples from the United States, Italy and Spain. Sample material is recorded as cDNA or gDNA derived from T cells, B-cell-depleted T cells, or PBMCs.

This CDR3 region has 12 residues. The V end lost 4 bases, the J end lost 3 bases, and 6 bases lay between the germline ends. Germline loops: CDR1 SQVTM, CDR2 ANQGSEA. Authors' data handling: Amplification of reference gene primers was used by the study to estimate nucleated cell counts. Profiled with immunoSEQ multiplex PCR; TCRdb holds only in-frame clones, not every one. V and J calls and clone size are those listed in that table; D and trimming were worked out from the DNA. The top ten hold around 0.89% of the sample, which has about 230,000 clones, 85% seen once. The chain carries TRBV29-1 and TRBJ2-2; D is possibly TRBD1 (5 bases). Sequenced sample: peripheral blood. This TCR derives from a man aged 35-49 years with acute or convalescent COVID-19. This CDR3 is CSVGRDTGELFF. The DNA for the CDR3 is TGCAGCGTTGGCAGGGACACCGGGGAGCTGTTTTTT.